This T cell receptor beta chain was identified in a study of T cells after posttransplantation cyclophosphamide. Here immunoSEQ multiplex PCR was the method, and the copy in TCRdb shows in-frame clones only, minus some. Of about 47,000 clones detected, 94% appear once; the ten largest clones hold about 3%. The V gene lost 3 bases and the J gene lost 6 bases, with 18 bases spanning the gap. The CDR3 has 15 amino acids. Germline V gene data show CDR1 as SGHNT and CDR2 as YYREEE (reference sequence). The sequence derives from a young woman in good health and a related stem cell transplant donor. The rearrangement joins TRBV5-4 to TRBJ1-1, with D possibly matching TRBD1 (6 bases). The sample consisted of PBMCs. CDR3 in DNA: TGTGCCAGCAGCTATTCCGGGACACCATCGGCTGAAGCTTTCTTT. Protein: CASSYSGTPSAEAFF.